A selection of T cell receptor beta chains follows, all from one sample in a study of blood T cells in healthy people across ages. TCRdb reanalysed the 5' RACE reads using MiXCR and keeps one entry per CDR3 protein. The repertoire consists of over a million distinct CDR3 sequences, with roughly 45% occurring once and the leading ten covering 18%. Sequencing was done on a sample of blood. Receptor source: a woman aged 55-69 years in good health. Both conserved end residues are part of each CDR3. A D gene is named only where the DNA matches it firmly. Expanded clones get a size class; other rows say once, few or many, or leave the size out.

clone_size d_call j_call v_call cdr3_nt cdr3_aa
few . TRBJ2-5 TRBV7-3 TGTGCCAGCAGCTTAAGTGGTAGGGTTAATCAAGAGACCCAGTACTTC CASSLSGRVNQETQYF
. . TRBJ1-2 TRBV3-1 TGTGCCAGCAACCCAACGGGGGCCTTCTATGGCTACACCTTC CASNPTGAFYGYTF
many . TRBJ2-7 TRBV5-1 TGCGCCAGCAGCTGGGGACCTGGGGAGCAGTACTTC CASSWGPGEQYF
. . TRBJ2-5 TRBV6-1 TGTGCCAGCAGTCGAGGGGGCCTCGGGGGGGCCGTAGAGACCCAGTACTTC CASSRGGLGGAVETQYF
. TRBD2 TRBJ2-7 TRBV7-9 TGTGCCAGCAGTTTAGGGACTAGCGGGTGGAATGAGCAGTACTTC CASSLGTSGWNEQYF
few . TRBJ2-5 TRBV29-1 TGCAGCGTTGAAGATAGGCAGTGGCAAGAGACCCAGTACTTC CSVEDRQWQETQYF
. TRBD1 TRBJ1-1 TRBV5-1 TGCGCCAGCAGCCGACAGGGCCGGGACACTGAAGCTTTCTTT CASSRQGRDTEAFF
. . TRBJ2-1 TRBV20-1 TGCAGTGCTAGAGCCGTGGACTACAATGAGCCGTTCTTC CSARAVDYNEPFF
. . TRBJ2-7 TRBV28 TGTGCCAGCAGTTTAGGGCAGGGAAGCGGGTCGGTCTACGAGCAGTACTTC CASSLGQGSGSVYEQYF
. TRBD2 TRBJ2-3 TRBV10-3 TGTGCCATCGAGGGACTAGCGGAGGGGTCAGATACGCAGTATTTT CAIEGLAEGSDTQYF
. TRBD1 TRBJ1-6 TRBV7-2 TGTGCCAGCAGCCCCCGGGACAGGTGGGGTTCACCCCTCCACTTT CASSPRDRWGSPLHF